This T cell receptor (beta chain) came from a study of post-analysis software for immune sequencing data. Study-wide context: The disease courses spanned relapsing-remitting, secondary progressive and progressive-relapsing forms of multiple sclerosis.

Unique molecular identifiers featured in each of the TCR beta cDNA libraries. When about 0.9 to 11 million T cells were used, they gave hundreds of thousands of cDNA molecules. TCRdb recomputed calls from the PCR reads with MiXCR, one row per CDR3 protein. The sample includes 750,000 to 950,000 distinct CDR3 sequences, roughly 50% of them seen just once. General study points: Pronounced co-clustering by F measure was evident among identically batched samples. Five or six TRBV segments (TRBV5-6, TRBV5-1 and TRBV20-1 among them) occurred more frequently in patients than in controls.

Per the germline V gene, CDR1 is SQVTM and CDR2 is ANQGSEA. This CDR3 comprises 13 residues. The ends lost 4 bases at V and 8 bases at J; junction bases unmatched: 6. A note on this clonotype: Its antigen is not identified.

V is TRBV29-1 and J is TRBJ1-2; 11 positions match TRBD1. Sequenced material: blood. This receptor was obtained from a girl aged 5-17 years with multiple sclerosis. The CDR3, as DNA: TGCAGCGTTGGATGGGGACAGGGGGGCGGCTACACCTTC. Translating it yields CSVGWGQGGGYTF.